These 23 T cell receptor beta chains came from one sample sequenced in a study of T cell repertoires in cytomegalovirus infection. A single record per CDR3 protein comes from TCRdb applying MiXCR to the reads. Of some 440,000 distinct CDR3 sequences detected, about 33% appear once; the ten largest clones hold roughly 15%. Sequenced material: PBMCs. These receptor sequences come from a human donor in good health (CMV status not recorded). Some clones in this sample may be carry-over from other donors' samples.

Worth noting for this clonotype: A single base separates this from a much larger clone, so it may be a read error. The chain employs TRBV6-6 and TRBJ2-2; perhaps TRBD2 as D (6 bases). The CDR3 sequence is 15 residues long. Germline V gene lookup returns CDR1 MNHNY and CDR2 SVGAGI (reference sequence). CDR3 protein: CDSSRLVSGTGELFF. CDR3 DNA: TGTGACAGCAGTCGACTAGTTAGTGGCACCGGGGAGCTGTTTTTT.

This clonotype was seen more than once but under ten times. This chain joins TRBV12-3 or TRBV12-4 and TRBJ1-5; a possible D gene is TRBD1 (6 bases). Trimming pared 6 bases from V and 1 base from J, leaving 10 bases between. The CDR3 covers 14 residues. The CDR3 region has the DNA TGTGCCAGCAGCGAAACAGGGAGCAATCAGCCCCAGCATTTT. Protein sequence: CASSETGSNQPQHF.

This clonotype was detected a few times. This rearrangement joins TRBV25-1 to TRBJ2-5; no clear D. CDR3 length equals 14 residues. Germline-derived CDR1 and CDR2 are MGHDK and SYGVNS. The germline V and J ends were trimmed by 1 base and 5 bases, with 11 bases remaining between them. The CDR3 loop reads CASSESRVGETQYF. In nucleotides, the CDR3 is TGTGCCAGCAGTGAATCTCGGGTAGGGGAGACCCAGTACTTC.

The CDR3 coding sequence is TGTGCCAGTAGTATATCTGGGCAGGGCTATGGCTACACCTTC. It yields the protein CASSISGQGYGYTF. The rearrangement links TRBV19 to TRBJ1-2; D might be TRBD1 (5 bases). CDR3 length: 14 amino acids. V was trimmed by 2 bases and J by 4 bases, leaving 11 bases between them. The germline CDR1 and CDR2 sequences are LNHDA and SQIVND (reference sequence).

In its sample, this clonotype was seen many times. The chain joins TRBV7-2 to TRBJ2-3; 9 bases are shared with TRBD2. In germline, CDR1 is SGHTA, CDR2 FQGNSA. V dropped 1 base and J dropped 2; count of bases not matched to a gene: 4. The CDR3 covers 16 residues. The DNA for the CDR3 is TGTGCCAGCAGCTTAGGAGCGGGGGGAATCACAGATACGCAGTATTTT. The encoded protein is CASSLGAGGITDTQYF.

The V call is TRBV20-1, the J call TRBJ2-5; no clear D gene. CDR3 length: 14 residues. Trimming removed 0 bases at V and 1 base at J, with 9 bases between. Per germline, CDR1 DFQATT and CDR2 SNEGSKA (reference sequence). The CDR3 protein is CSARDPVSQETQYF. The CDR3, as DNA: TGCAGTGCTAGAGATCCTGTCAGCCAAGAGACCCAGTACTTC.

The chain carries TRBV12-3 or TRBV12-4 and TRBJ2-2; D is perhaps TRBD2 (5 bases). The CDR3 has 16 residues. Trimming took off 4 bases at V and 4 bases at J, with 16 bases between the two ends. Here the CDR3 DNA reads TGTGCCAGCAGTTCAAATCCCTCGGGGTTCACCGGGGAGCTGTTTTTT. It is translated as CASSSNPSGFTGELFF.

In regard to this clonotype: Sequence at one end of the junction differs from germline and may be a read error. The V call is TRBV6-8, the J call TRBJ1-2; D gene ambiguous. This CDR3 has 13 residues. CDR1 MNHGY and CDR2 SAAAGT come from the germline V gene. The CDR3 spells CGSTQSHVVGYTF. The CDR3, as DNA: TGTGGCAGCACTCAATCCCACGTGGTTGGCTACACCTTC.

The rearrangement uses TRBV7-4 and TRBJ1-5; D is unclear. V lost 5 bases and J lost 6, with 8 bases in between. The CDR3 contains 12 residues. CDR1 and CDR2 from the germline V gene are SGHVT and SQSDAQ. The CDR3 coding sequence is TGTGCCAGCAGCAGTTACCGTCAGCCCCAGCATTTT. Protein: CASSSYRQPQHF.

The V gene is TRBV6-2 or TRBV6-3, the J gene TRBJ2-7; a weak D match, TRBD2 (7 bases). CDR1 and CDR2 (germline): MNHEY, SVGEGT. Trimming removed 6 bases at V and 3 bases at J, with 12 bases between. CDR3 size: 13 residues. The CDR3 DNA is TGTGCCAGCAGGCGGGGGCCTCTCTACGAGCAGTACTTC. Its protein product is CASRRGPLYEQYF.

This clonotype has more than one count but fewer than ten. The V call is TRBV6-5, the J call TRBJ2-1; TRBD2 matches 9 bases. From germline, CDR1 is MNHEY and CDR2 SVGAGI. With 5 bases clipped from V and 6 bases from J, the junction kept 17 bases outside the gene matches. The CDR3 extends over 18 amino acids. CDR3 nucleotide sequence: TGTGCCAGCAGTCCCGTCCACGGGACTAGCACATGGGTCAATGAGCAGTTCTTC. It codes for CASSPVHGTSTWVNEQFF.

This clonotype occurred many times. The chain is built from TRBV27 and TRBJ1-5; D is possibly TRBD1 (5 bases). The V gene's germline CDR1 is MNHEY and CDR2 SMNVEV (reference sequence). V was pared by 8 bases and J by 5 bases, with 13 bases between. The CDR3 sequence is 13 residues long. As DNA, the CDR3 is TGTGCCAGCTCTCGGGACGGACATCAGCCCCAGCATTTT. This encodes CASSRDGHQPQHF.

Notes on this clonotype: One base away lies a much larger clone, so this may be a sequencing read error. This chain joins TRBV28 and TRBJ1-1; no clear D gene. This CDR3 comprises 15 residues. V lost 5 bases to trimming and J lost 5 bases, with 18 bases between them. Germline V gene data show CDR1 as MDHEN and CDR2 as SYDVKM. CDR3 amino acids: CASSGVLLGLTEAFF. The CDR3 DNA reads as TGTGCCAGCAGTGGGGTTTTACTGGGTTTGACTGAAGCTTTCTTT.

The rearrangement links TRBV19 to TRBJ1-5; TRBD1 matches at 7 bases. The germline V gene has CDR1 LNHDA and CDR2 SQIVND (reference sequence). The J segment lost 0 bases and the V segment lost 0 bases, leaving 11 bases of the junction unmatched. The CDR3 consists of 19 residues. The CDR3, as DNA: TGTGCCAGTAGTATAGAAGGAGGGGGCGGAACTTATAGCAATCAGCCCCAGCATTTT. Its protein product is CASSIEGGGGTYSNQPQHF.

A few counts support this clonotype. V gene TRBV28 combines with J gene TRBJ2-3; 9 bases fit TRBD2. Germline V gene data show CDR1 as MDHEN and CDR2 as SYDVKM. The CDR3 is 18 residues long. V trimming: 3 bases; J trimming: 0 bases; junction bases outside the gene matches: 10. The CDR3 bases are TGTGCCAGCAGTTTCAAACTAGCGGGTACCCATAGCACAGATACGCAGTATTTT. Translation: CASSFKLAGTHSTDTQYF. The full variable domain, with the rest looked up from reference TRBV28 and TRBJ2-3, is DVKVTQSSRYLVKRTGEKVFLECVQDMDHENMFWYRQDPGLGLRLIYFSYDVKMKEKGDIPEGYSVSREKKERFSLILESASTNQTSMYLCASSFKLAGTHSTDTQYFGPGTRLTVL.

The chain carries TRBV12-3 or TRBV12-4 and TRBJ1-3; unclear D gene. The CDR3 is made up of 13 amino acids. V gave up 11 bases and J gave up 1 base, with 12 bases separating them. The CDR3 bases are TGTGCCTCGGAAGGGCTATCTGGAAACACCATATATTTT. Its translation: CASEGLSGNTIYF.

The table lists this clonotype with a count of one. A much larger clone sits a single nucleotide away, making a read error possible. V gene TRBV12-3 or TRBV12-4 combines with J gene TRBJ2-5; D possibly corresponds to TRBD2 (6 bases). The CDR3 extends over 13 amino acids. The chain's CDR3 is CARSLDGGETQYF. CDR3 sequence (DNA): TGTGCCCGCAGTTTGGACGGAGGGGAGACCCAGTACTTC.

This chain links TRBV7-8 with TRBJ1-1; D is unresolved. Germline CDR1 is SGHVS and CDR2 is FQNEAQ. With 1 base removed from V and 4 bases from J, the gap between germline ends came to 16 bases. The CDR3 consists of 16 residues. The CDR3 sequence: CASSLDLAPWVTEAFF. CDR3 DNA: TGTGCCAGCAGCTTAGATTTGGCACCCTGGGTCACTGAAGCTTTCTTT.

This clonotype was observed many times. This chain uses TRBV10-3 with TRBJ1-1; TRBD1 might be the D (5 bases). The CDR3 length is 14 residues. Germline CDR1 ENHRY, CDR2 SYGVKD. V lost 6 bases to trimming and J lost 9 bases, with 20 bases between them. The CDR3, as DNA: TGTGCCATCAGGGACCCCGATCCCGGGGGGAAAGCTTTCTTT. Its translation is CAIRDPDPGGKAFF.

The gene calls are TRBV5-1 and TRBJ1-4; no clear D gene. Germline CDR1 and CDR2: SGHRS and YFSETQ. The V end was cut by 1 base, the J end by 5 bases, with 9 bases between. This CDR3 has 14 residues. CDR3 nucleotides: TGCGCCAGCAGCTTGAGTACCGGGAATGAAAAACTGTTTTTT. This encodes CASSLSTGNEKLFF.

This clonotype has ten or more counts. The J gene is TRBJ2-7, the V gene TRBV7-3, with a weak D call TRBD1 (5 bases). Germline values: CDR1 SGHTA, CDR2 FQGTGA. This CDR3 has 14 amino acids. Trimming took 2 bases from V and 2 from J, leaving 10 bases between them. The CDR3 spells CASSLQGGPYEQYF. As DNA, the CDR3 is TGTGCCAGCAGCTTACAGGGCGGTCCCTACGAGCAGTACTTC.

The chain couples TRBV11-3 to TRBJ1-4; no clear D. The CDR3 length is 17 residues. V was cut by 2 bases and J by 0 bases, with 13 bases left in between. Germline values: CDR1 SGHNT, CDR2 YENEEA. The CDR3 coding sequence is TGTGCCAGCAGCTTAAGCATATGGAAAGCAACTAATGAAAAACTGTTTTTT. It codes for CASSLSIWKATNEKLFF.

The J gene is TRBJ2-7, the V gene TRBV10-3; 10 positions agree with TRBD2. The ends lost 10 bases at V and 1 base at J; junction bases unmatched: 7. Germline V gene data show CDR1 as ENHRY and CDR2 as SYGVKD. There are 14 residues in the CDR3. In DNA, the CDR3 is TGTGCCACGACCCGAGCGGGGGGGTCCTACGAGCAGTACTTC. It codes for CATTRAGGSYEQYF.